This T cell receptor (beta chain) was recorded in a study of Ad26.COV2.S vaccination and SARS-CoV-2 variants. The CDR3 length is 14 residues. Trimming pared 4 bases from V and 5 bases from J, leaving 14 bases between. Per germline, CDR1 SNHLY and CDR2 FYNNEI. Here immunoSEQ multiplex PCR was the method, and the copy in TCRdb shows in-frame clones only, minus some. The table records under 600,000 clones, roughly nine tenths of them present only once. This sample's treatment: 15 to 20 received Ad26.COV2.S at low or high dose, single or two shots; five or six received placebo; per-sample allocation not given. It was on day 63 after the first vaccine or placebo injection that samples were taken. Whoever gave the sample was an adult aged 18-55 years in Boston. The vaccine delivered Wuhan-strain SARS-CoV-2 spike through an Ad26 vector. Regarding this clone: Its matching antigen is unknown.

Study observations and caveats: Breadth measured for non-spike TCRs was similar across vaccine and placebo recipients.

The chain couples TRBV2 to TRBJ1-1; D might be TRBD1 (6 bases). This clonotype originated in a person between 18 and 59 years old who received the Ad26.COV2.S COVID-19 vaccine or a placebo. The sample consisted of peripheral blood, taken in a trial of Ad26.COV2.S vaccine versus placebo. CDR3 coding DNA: TGTGCCAGCAGTGTCTCGGGAGGGGGGACTGAAGCTTTCTTT. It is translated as CASSVSGGGTEAFF.